These 9 T cell receptor beta chains came from one sample sequenced in a study of tumor-infiltrating lymphocytes in primary liver carcinoma. Constant-region priming of roughly 0.45 ug total RNA yielded TCR beta cDNA. Library construction for TCR beta comprised three nested multiplex PCR rounds performed with slightly modified ARM-PCR. TRBV1-TRBV30 forward primers and a C-beta reverse primer were used in the first two PCR rounds, which each ran for around 10 cycles. TCRdb processed the multiplex PCR reads anew with MiXCR; each CDR3 protein has one entry. Of 310,000 or so distinct CDR3 sequences in the sample, almost 60% were seen once. Germline DNA was also extracted, and blood RNA was taken from unsorted whole blood. Sequenced input: peripheral blood. The receptor source for this set is a woman aged 30 to 39 with primary liver carcinoma and hepatitis B virus infection.

On this clonotype: This could be a read error, since a much larger clone is one nucleotide away. J is TRBJ1-1 and V is TRBV10-3; tentatively, D is TRBD1 (5 bases). Between the trimmed V and J ends, which lost 9 bases and 1 base, there was a span of 12 bases. Germline CDR1 and CDR2: ENHRY and SYGVKD. This CDR3 comprises 13 residues. The CDR3 loop reads CAIAGTENTEAFF. CDR3 bases: TGTGCCATTGCCGGGACTGAGAACACTGAAGCTTTCTTT.

To note about this clonotype: An end of the junction differs from the germline gene, which may be a read error. CDR3 amino acids: CANSGVANVLTF. DNA for the CDR3: TGTGCCAACAGTGGTGTGGCCAACGTCCTGACTTTC. This chain uses TRBV2 with TRBJ2-6, with D unclear. This CDR3 has 12 amino acids. CDR1 SNHLY and CDR2 FYNNEI come from the germline V gene.

This clonotype occurred many times. J is TRBJ2-7 and V is TRBV12-3 or TRBV12-4, with 7 nucleotides matching TRBD2. This CDR3 has 14 amino acids. Trimming removed 6 bases from V and 0 bases from J; junction bases left unmatched: 5. CDR3 loop: CASRMGGPSYEQYF. For the CDR3, the DNA is TGTGCCAGCAGGATGGGAGGGCCCTCCTACGAGCAGTACTTC.

In the case of this clonotype: Here the CDR3 omits its conserved ending phenylalanine or tryptophan, so a read error is the likely source. This chain connects TRBV11-2 to TRBJ2-2, with TRBD2 identical over 13 bases. Germline CDR1 and CDR2: SGHAT and FQNNGV. The CDR3 is 16 residues long. CDR3 sequence (DNA): TGTGCCAGCAGACCGACTAGCGGGAGGTCCACCGGGGGGCTGTTTTCT. Encoded protein: CASRPTSGRSTGGLFS.

This clonotype is medium-sized (0.01 to 0.1%) within its sample. The gene calls are TRBV12-3 or TRBV12-4 and TRBJ2-2; the D is unclear. Trimming took off 3 bases at V and 0 bases at J, with 8 bases between the two ends. This CDR3 spans 15 amino acids. CDR3 protein: CASSLWGSNTGELFF. The CDR3 DNA sequence: TGTGCCAGCAGTTTGTGGGGTTCGAACACCGGGGAGCTGTTTTTT.

This clonotype appeared once. V gene TRBV12-3 or TRBV12-4 combines with J gene TRBJ2-3; D not certain. V lost 6 bases and J lost 3, with 16 bases in between. CDR3 length equals 15 residues. Here the CDR3 DNA reads TGTGCCAGCAGGCCGGCAAAGGCGGTGACAGATACGCAGTATTTT. This encodes CASRPAKAVTDTQYF.

There are many counts of this clonotype. The V call is TRBV12-3 or TRBV12-4, the J call TRBJ2-1, with 10 nucleotides matching TRBD2. There are 16 residues in the CDR3. Trimming removed 3 bases from V and 7 bases from J; junction bases left unmatched: 9. The CDR3 sequence: CASSLGSSGSTNEQFF. As DNA, the CDR3 is TGTGCCAGCAGTTTGGGGTCTAGCGGGAGTACGAATGAGCAGTTCTTC.

V is TRBV7-9 and J is TRBJ2-2, with 12 bases lining up with TRBD2. V lost 4 bases, J lost 5 bases, and 8 bases stayed unmatched. The CDR3 extends over 17 amino acids. Germline V gene data show CDR1 as SEHNR and CDR2 as FQNEAQ (reference sequence). For the CDR3, the DNA is TGTGCCAGCAGCTCCCGACTAGCGGGAGACCGGACCGGGGAGCTGTTTTTT. Translating it yields CASSSRLAGDRTGELFF.

V usage is TRBV12-3 or TRBV12-4 and J usage is TRBJ2-1; 11 bases map to TRBD2. V trimming: 6 bases; J trimming: 2 bases; junction bases outside the gene matches: 6. The CDR3 has 16 residues. CDR3 residues: CASSPRLAGPYNEQFF. DNA of the CDR3: TGTGCCAGCAGCCCAAGACTAGCGGGACCCTACAATGAGCAGTTCTTC.